Listed below are T cell receptor beta chains from one sample, sequenced in a study of blood T cell repertoires in COVID-19. Generated by immunoSEQ multiplex PCR, the TCRdb table keeps only in-frame clones and is missing some. The sample has 90,000 to 140,000 clones; around 81% are singletons. Sequencing was done on a sample of peripheral blood. These TCRs come from an elderly man with acute or convalescent COVID-19. Both conserved end residues are part of each CDR3. D genes are given only for firm matches. Not all rows give a size; the values are once, few, many and, for expanded clones, a class.

CDR3 DNA	CDR3 protein	clone size	D gene	V gene	J gene
TGTGCCAGCAGCTTGGGACACAATAATCAGCCCCAGCATTTT	CASSLGHNNQPQHF	NA	NA	TRBV7-9	TRBJ1-5
TGTGCCAGCAGCCCCAGGGGGAATAGCTACACCTTC	CASSPRGNSYTF	NA	TRBD1	TRBV7-9	TRBJ1-2
TGTGCCAGCAGCTTGGCCGGGACTAGTGAGAATGAGCAGTTCTTC	CASSLAGTSENEQFF	NA	TRBD2	TRBV7-9	TRBJ2-1
TGTGCCAGCAGCCGACAGGGCACTCAGCCCCAGCATTTT	CASSRQGTQPQHF	NA	TRBD1	TRBV3-1/TRBV3-2	TRBJ1-5
TGTGCCAGCAGTCAAACAGCCTTTTCTAACTATGGCTACACCTTC	CASSQTAFSNYGYTF	NA	NA	TRBV3-1/TRBV3-2	TRBJ1-2
TGTGCCAGCAGTTTATATTCAGGGGGTGTACGAGAGACCCAGTACTTC	CASSLYSGGVRETQYF	NA	TRBD1	TRBV27	TRBJ2-5
TGTGCCAGCAGTCAAGCCGGGGGGACCCTTGAAGCTTTCTTT	CASSQAGGTLEAFF	NA	NA	TRBV28	TRBJ1-1
TGCAGCGCGGGACAGGTCTCAAACGAGCAGTACTTC	CSAGQVSNEQYF	once	TRBD1	TRBV29-1	TRBJ2-7
TGTGCCAGCAGCGTAGGCGGGGACGGACGCTACGAGCAGTACTTC	CASSVGGDGRYEQYF	NA	NA	TRBV11-3	TRBJ2-7
TGTGCCAGCAGCTTACCGGGAGGGGGCAATGAGCAGTTCTTC	CASSLPGGGNEQFF	NA	TRBD2	TRBV7-3	TRBJ2-1
TGCGCCAGCAGCTCGGGACAGGGCCATGGCTACACCTTC	CASSSGQGHGYTF	few	TRBD1	TRBV5-1	TRBJ1-2
TGTGCCAGCAGTGAAATAGTATCGGGTACCGAGCAGTACTTC	CASSEIVSGTEQYF	NA	NA	TRBV2	TRBJ2-7
TGTGCCAGCAGCGGAGGGGATCGATCGTCCTACGAGCAGTACTTC	CASSGGDRSSYEQYF	NA	NA	TRBV3-1/TRBV3-2	TRBJ2-7
TGCGCCAGCAGCCAAGTAGGGGGCGCTCAGGAAAAACTGTTTTTT	CASSQVGGAQEKLFF	many	TRBD1	TRBV4-1	TRBJ1-4
TGCGCCAGCACCTACAGGGGGCAGACTGAAGCTTTCTTT	CASTYRGQTEAFF	NA	TRBD1	TRBV5-1	TRBJ1-1
TGTGCCAGCAGCTGGACAGGGTCTACCGGGGAGCTGTTTTTT	CASSWTGSTGELFF	NA	TRBD1	TRBV11-3	TRBJ2-2
TGTGCCAGCAGCCCGACCGGACAGGTGAAGAATGAGCAGTTCTTC	CASSPTGQVKNEQFF	once	TRBD1	TRBV7-2	TRBJ2-1
TGTGCCAGCAGCGTGACATCGGCAGGGTTCACTGAAGCTTTCTTT	CASSVTSAGFTEAFF	once	NA	TRBV9	TRBJ1-1
TGTGCCAGCAGCTTAGTCATTGGGACAGGGGAAGGGACCCAGTACTTC	CASSLVIGTGEGTQYF	NA	TRBD1	TRBV5-4	TRBJ2-5
TGTGCCAGCAGCTTGGCCAGTGTACCGCCGGGAGATACGCAGTATTTT	CASSLASVPPGDTQYF	NA	NA	TRBV5-4	TRBJ2-3
TGTGCCAGCAGCCCCAGGGGTAGGGGCTACACCTTC	CASSPRGRGYTF	NA	NA	TRBV3-1/TRBV3-2	TRBJ1-2
TGTGCCAGTAGTATGCCCTTCGGACAGGGAACGTTGAGGCATGGCTACACCTTC	CASSMPFGQGTLRHGYTF	NA	TRBD1	TRBV19	TRBJ1-2
TGTGCCACACGGGAGGGTTATGAAGCTTTCTTT	CATREGYEAFF	once	NA	TRBV27	TRBJ1-1
TGTGCCAGCAGTACAGGGGGCTCTCGGTACTTC	CASSTGGSRYF	NA	TRBD1	TRBV6-2/TRBV6-3	TRBJ2-4
TGTGCCAGCAGTTCTCAGGCCGGGACCCAGTACTTC	CASSSQAGTQYF	once	NA	TRBV12-3/TRBV12-4	TRBJ2-5
TGTGCCAGCAGGGCCTTGGCCCTCTCGGGTGGCTACACCTTC	CASRALALSGGYTF	NA	NA	TRBV28	TRBJ1-2
TGTGCCAGCAGCTTAGGGGGGACAGGTAACACTGAAGCTTTCTTT	CASSLGGTGNTEAFF	once	TRBD1	TRBV7-9	TRBJ1-1
TGTGCCAGCAGCCCGTACACAGGCACCGGGGAGCTGTTTTTT	CASSPYTGTGELFF	NA	NA	TRBV4-2	TRBJ2-2
TGTGCCAGCTCCCTAGGGACAGGGGGAAACACCGGGGAGCTGTTTTTT	CASSLGTGGNTGELFF	many	TRBD1	TRBV18	TRBJ2-2
TGCAGTGTTCAGGGGGCCTACGAGCAGTACTTC	CSVQGAYEQYF	NA	TRBD1	TRBV20-1	TRBJ2-7
TGTGCCAGCAGCCCACGGACAGGCACCTACGAGCAGTACTTC	CASSPRTGTYEQYF	NA	TRBD1	TRBV9	TRBJ2-7
TGTGCCTGCAGACGGACGGGGATTTCACCCCTCCACTTT	CACRRTGISPLHF	NA	NA	TRBV30	TRBJ1-6
TGTGCCAGCAGTACCGCCGGGGAAAAACTGTTTTTT	CASSTAGEKLFF	NA	NA	TRBV6-2/TRBV6-3	TRBJ1-4
TGTGCCAGCTCTTCGGCAAGCGGGGGTTACAATGAGCAGTTCTTC	CASSSASGGYNEQFF	NA	TRBD2	TRBV18	TRBJ2-1
TGTGCCAGCAGCCCCCGGACTTTCTCAGATACGCAGTATTTT	CASSPRTFSDTQYF	NA	NA	TRBV7-9	TRBJ2-3
TGTGCCAGCAGCTTATTGGGGGACAGGGCAGGTGGATCACCCCTCCACTTT	CASSLLGDRAGGSPLHF	NA	TRBD1	TRBV5-5	TRBJ1-6
TGTGCCAGCAGACAGCGGGAGGGCCTGGAGACCCAGTACTTC	CASRQREGLETQYF	NA	TRBD2	TRBV6-4	TRBJ2-5
TGTGCCAGCAGAAGGACAGGGGGCGAGACCGGGGAGCTGTTTTTT	CASRRTGGETGELFF	NA	TRBD1	TRBV7-9	TRBJ2-2
TGTGCCAGCAGCACAGGGAACGAGCAGTACTTC	CASSTGNEQYF	NA	NA	TRBV7-9	TRBJ2-7
TGTGCCAGCAGCCCTATGACTAGCGGGAGAACAGATACGCAGTATTTT	CASSPMTSGRTDTQYF	NA	TRBD2	TRBV6-6	TRBJ2-3
TGTGCCAGCAGTCCATATGGTGTAACATTGTGGGGACTAGCGGGCTCCTACGAGCAGTACTTC	CASSPYGVTLWGLAGSYEQYF	NA	TRBD2	TRBV27	TRBJ2-7
TGTGCCACCAGTGACCGTCCCGGGACAGGGGCCGGGGAGCTGTTTTTT	CATSDRPGTGAGELFF	NA	TRBD1	TRBV24-1	TRBJ2-2
TGTGCCAGCAGCCTACTCAGGCGGGCGGGAGTCCAAGATACGCAGTATTTT	CASSLLRRAGVQDTQYF	NA	TRBD2	TRBV28	TRBJ2-3